This is a list of T cell receptor beta chains from one sample in a study of patients and donors after allogeneic stem cell transplantation. Each CDR3 protein is one row after TCRdb ran MiXCR on the RT-PCR reads. The data hold 1,300 to 1,500 distinct CDR3 sequences, with roughly 30% observed a single time. The sequenced sample consisted of blood, either unsorted or a sorted T cell fraction (not recorded which). These receptor sequences come from a human donor who was either an allogeneic HSCT recipient or a stem cell or donor lymphocyte infusion donor (not recorded which). It is not recorded whose cells these are; they may come from a transplant donor. CDR3s include the opening cysteine and the closing phenylalanine or tryptophan. Each record gives: V gene, J gene, D gene, clone size, CDR3 protein, CDR3 DNA. A D gene is named only where the DNA matches it firmly. Where a row states a size, it is once, few, many or the class of an expanded clone; other rows omit it.

TRBV14	TRBJ1-2	TRBD1	NA	CASSRQGYGYTF	TGTGCCAGCAGCAGACAGGGGTATGGCTACACCTTC
TRBV7-9	TRBJ2-1	NA	few	CASSPSPRDEQFF	TGTGCCAGCAGCCCCTCCCCGAGAGATGAGCAGTTCTTC
TRBV9	TRBJ2-1	NA	medium-sized	CASSVGPLEEQFF	TGTGCCAGCAGCGTCGGTCCCCTCGAAGAGCAGTTCTTC
TRBV29-1	TRBJ1-6	NA	NA	CSVEEQSGGPLHF	TGCAGCGTTGAAGAACAATCCGGGGGGCCCCTCCACTTT
TRBV5-6	TRBJ2-3	NA	NA	CASSLLIAGSDTQYF	TGTGCCAGCAGCTTGCTAATCGCGGGATCAGATACGCAGTATTTT
TRBV5-1	TRBJ2-1	NA	once	CASSFEAGYNEQFF	TGCGCCAGCAGCTTTGAGGCGGGATACAATGAGCAGTTCTTC
TRBV5-5	TRBJ2-5	TRBD2	NA	CASTLIPSGREETQYF	TGTGCCAGCACCTTAATTCCTAGCGGGAGGGAGGAGACCCAGTACTTC
TRBV3-1	TRBJ2-1	NA	few	CASSLGGEFVNEQFF	TGTGCCAGCAGTCTTGGGGGAGAATTCGTCAATGAGCAGTTCTTC
TRBV5-1	TRBJ2-1	NA	NA	CASSRDYEQFF	TGCGCCAGCAGCCGGGACTATGAGCAGTTCTTC
TRBV7-2	TRBJ1-2	NA	NA	CASSFDGSYGYTF	TGTGCCAGCAGCTTTGACGGATCCTATGGCTACACCTTC
TRBV7-9	TRBJ2-3	NA	few	CASSVDSSQDTQYF	TGTGCCAGCAGCGTAGACTCCTCCCAGGATACGCAGTATTTT
TRBV7-9	TRBJ1-5	NA	NA	CASSSQDQPQHF	TGTGCCAGCAGCTCGCAGGATCAGCCCCAGCATTTT
TRBV5-8	TRBJ2-7	NA	few	CASSLGDTTYEQYF	TGTGCCAGCAGCTTAGGGGACACTACCTACGAGCAGTACTTC
TRBV2	TRBJ2-7	NA	NA	CASSDGLSYEQYF	TGTGCCAGCAGTGATGGGTTATCCTACGAGCAGTACTTC
TRBV11-2	TRBJ2-1	TRBD2	few	CASSLLSGNVNGQFF	TGTGCCAGCAGCTTACTAAGCGGGAACGTCAATGGGCAGTTCTTC
TRBV18	TRBJ1-2	TRBD1	NA	CASSTGDGYTF	TGTGCCAGCTCAACAGGGGATGGCTACACCTTC
TRBV30	TRBJ1-2	TRBD1	few	CATRDRHGYTF	TGTGCCACCCGGGACAGACATGGCTACACCTTC
TRBV28	TRBJ2-2	TRBD1	large	CASSPMRDSRELFF	TGTGCCAGCAGTCCTATGAGGGACAGCAGGGAGCTGTTTTTT
TRBV10-2	TRBJ1-1	NA	few	CASSPREPRVSAFF	TGCGCCAGCAGTCCGCGGGAACCCCGTGTGAGCGCTTTCTTT
TRBV27	TRBJ1-6	TRBD1	medium-sized	CASRADRVVSPLHF	TGTGCCAGCAGAGCGGACAGGGTAGTTTCACCCCTCCACTTT
TRBV7-2	TRBJ2-1	TRBD2	NA	CASSPAGARYNEQFF	TGTGCCAGCAGCCCAGCGGGAGCACGATACAATGAGCAGTTCTTC
TRBV7-8	TRBJ2-5	TRBD1	large	CASSLLGTGQETQYF	TGTGCCAGCAGCTTGCTTGGGACAGGGCAAGAGACCCAGTACTTC
TRBV12-5	TRBJ2-5	NA	NA	CASGPGAGETQYF	TGTGCTAGTGGCCCGGGGGCCGGGGAGACCCAGTACTTC
TRBV15	TRBJ2-1	TRBD1	medium-sized	CATSRVGTGVYNEQFF	TGTGCCACCAGCAGAGTGGGGACAGGGGTCTACAATGAGCAGTTCTTC
TRBV11-3	TRBJ2-7	TRBD2	once	CASSAGTNSYEQYF	TGTGCCAGCAGCGCTGGGACTAACTCCTACGAGCAGTACTTC
TRBV2	TRBJ2-3	NA	few	CASMVRDTQYF	TGTGCCAGCATGGTGCGAGATACGCAGTATTTT
TRBV6-5	TRBJ2-2	NA	NA	CASSPLGGTDGELFF	TGTGCCAGCAGCCCCTTGGGCGGGACGGACGGGGAGCTGTTTTTT
TRBV29-1	TRBJ2-1	TRBD2	few	CSVEDPEREGYNEQFF	TGCAGCGTTGAAGATCCTGAGCGGGAGGGTTACAATGAGCAGTTCTTC
TRBV27	TRBJ1-2	NA	NA	CASSFDRLYGYTF	TGTGCCAGCAGTTTCGACAGACTCTATGGCTACACCTTC
TRBV6-2/TRBV6-3	TRBJ1-1	NA	large	CASRPTAAAEAFF	TGTGCCAGCAGGCCAACGGCCGCCGCTGAAGCTTTCTTT
TRBV5-1	TRBJ2-5	NA	NA	CASSPRGIETQYF	TGCGCCAGCAGCCCTCGGGGGATCGAGACCCAGTACTTC
TRBV7-7	TRBJ1-2	NA	NA	CASSLALVVKGYTF	TGTGCTAGCAGCTTAGCGCTAGTTGTAAAAGGCTACACCTTC
TRBV7-9	TRBJ2-7	NA	medium-sized	CASTRGSLSEQYF	TGTGCCAGCACCCGGGGCAGCCTAAGTGAGCAGTACTTC
TRBV5-1	TRBJ1-1	NA	NA	CASRRLGGPEAFF	TGCGCCAGCAGAAGACTGGGGGGCCCTGAAGCTTTCTTT
TRBV6-2/TRBV6-3	TRBJ2-7	NA	NA	CASSYPAYEQYF	TGTGCCAGCAGTTACCCCGCCTACGAGCAGTACTTC
TRBV11-3	TRBJ2-1	NA	few	CASSLRLEGYNEQFF	TGTGCCAGCAGCCTACGACTAGAGGGATACAATGAGCAGTTCTTC
TRBV20-1	TRBJ2-1	NA	NA	CSAEDSRNEQFF	TGCAGTGCTGAGGACTCTAGGAATGAGCAGTTCTTC
TRBV6-5	TRBJ2-2	TRBD1	large	CAILKPGQESGELFF	TGTGCCATCCTAAAGCCGGGACAGGAATCCGGGGAGCTGTTTTTT
TRBV5-1	TRBJ1-1	TRBD1	few	CASSDKTGGSGTEAFF	TGCGCCAGCAGCGATAAGACAGGGGGCTCAGGCACTGAAGCTTTCTTT